This T cell receptor (beta chain) emerged from a study of molecular identifiers for immune sequencing clone quantification. In the study overall: Replicates involved a five-way split of RNA from around 20,000 or 100,000 naive CD8 cells, with sequencing of four.

At least ten counts were recorded for this clonotype. Its specificity is unknown. Listed TCR primers and previously described methods were used for bulk TCR libraries. In TCRdb, the PCR reads were re-called with MiXCR into one record per CDR3 protein. The sample has hundreds of thousands of distinct CDR3 sequences; 25% are singletons. The CDR3 is 15 residues long. Germline-derived CDR1 and CDR2 are ENHRY and SYGVKD. V lost 1 base, J lost 3 bases, and 11 bases lay in between. Broader study findings: Clones above 20 RNA copies held over 98% of effector molecules, under 1% in naive cells.

This chain uses TRBV10-3 with TRBJ2-3; D is undetermined. The sequence was collected from a human donor in good health. Some libraries in this study had Jurkat cell RNA spiked in. Material: naive CD8+ T cells from blood, with Jurkat cell RNA spiked in. Subset specified: FACS-sorted CD8+CD4-CCR7+CD45RA+ naive T cells. The CDR3 region has the DNA TGTGCCATCAGTGAGTTAGGCAGACCGACAGATACGCAGTATTTT. Residues: CAISELGRPTDTQYF.